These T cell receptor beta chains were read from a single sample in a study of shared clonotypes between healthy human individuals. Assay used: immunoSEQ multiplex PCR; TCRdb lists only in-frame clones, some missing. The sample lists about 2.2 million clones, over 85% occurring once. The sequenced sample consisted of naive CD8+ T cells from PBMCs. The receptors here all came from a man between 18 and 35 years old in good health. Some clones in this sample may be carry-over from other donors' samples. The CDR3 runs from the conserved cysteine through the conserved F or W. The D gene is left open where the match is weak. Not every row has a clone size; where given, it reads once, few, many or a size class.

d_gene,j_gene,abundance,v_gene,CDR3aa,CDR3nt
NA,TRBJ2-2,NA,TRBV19,CASSGQGMTTGELFF,TGTGCCAGTAGTGGCCAGGGGATGACCACCGGGGAGCTGTTTTTT
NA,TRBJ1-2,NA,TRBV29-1,CSVTDPTSGGYTF,TGCAGCGTAACAGACCCTACAAGTGGCGGCTACACCTTC
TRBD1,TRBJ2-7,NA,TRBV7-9,CASRTGQGGEQYF,TGTGCCAGCAGGACGGGACAGGGGGGCGAGCAGTACTTC
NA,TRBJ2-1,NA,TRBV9,CASSVAGMSYNEQFF,TGTGCCAGCAGCGTAGCGGGAATGTCCTACAATGAGCAGTTCTTC
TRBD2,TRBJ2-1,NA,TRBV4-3,CASSQDGPGGPFSSYNEQFF,TGCGCCAGCAGCCAAGACGGCCCGGGAGGCCCCTTCAGCTCCTACAATGAGCAGTTCTTC
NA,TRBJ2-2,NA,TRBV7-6,CASSLVKGTNTGELFF,TGTGCCAGCAGCTTAGTGAAGGGGACGAACACCGGGGAGCTGTTTTTT
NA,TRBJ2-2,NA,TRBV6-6,CASGTPTGELFF,TGTGCCAGCGGGACTCCCACCGGGGAGCTGTTTTTT
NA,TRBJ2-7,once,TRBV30,CAWSDPGEGPWYEQYF,TGTGCCTGGAGTGACCCAGGGGAGGGGCCGTGGTACGAGCAGTACTTC
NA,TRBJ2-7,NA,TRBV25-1,CASSVSYEQYF,TGTGCCAGCAGTGTTAGCTACGAGCAGTACTTC
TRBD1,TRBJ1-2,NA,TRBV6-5,CASSYSTRGQSYGYTF,TGTGCCAGCAGTTACTCGACAAGGGGGCAGAGCTATGGCTACACCTTC
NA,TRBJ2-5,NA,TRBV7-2,CASSPGGSRLGETQYF,TGTGCCAGCAGCCCGGGTGGTTCCAGATTGGGGGAGACCCAGTACTTC
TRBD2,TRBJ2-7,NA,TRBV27,CASSSSGGSYEQYF,TGTGCCAGCAGTTCTAGCGGGGGCTCCTACGAGCAGTACTTC
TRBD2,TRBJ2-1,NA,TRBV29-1,CSVEDTSGRLDEQFF,TGCAGCGTTGAGGATACTAGCGGGAGGTTGGATGAGCAGTTCTTC
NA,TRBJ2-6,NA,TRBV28,CASSLDLGANVLTF,TGTGCCAGCAGTTTAGATCTTGGGGCCAACGTCCTGACTTTC
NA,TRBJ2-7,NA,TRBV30,CACLPGGYEQYF,TGTGCCTGCCTCCCAGGGGGGTACGAGCAGTACTTC
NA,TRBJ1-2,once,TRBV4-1,CASSQEGGRFIGYTF,TGCGCCAGCAGCCAAGAGGGGGGGCGCTTCATCGGCTACACCTTC
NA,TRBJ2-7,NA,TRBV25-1,CASRRVGDEQYF,TGTGCCAGCAGGCGGGTAGGAGACGAGCAGTACTTC
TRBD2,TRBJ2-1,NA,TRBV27,CASSLIGLVAYNEQFF,TGTGCCAGCAGTTTAATCGGACTAGTGGCCTACAATGAGCAGTTCTTC
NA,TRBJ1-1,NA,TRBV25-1,CASSEYITAEAFF,TGTGCCAGCAGTGAATATATAACAGCTGAAGCTTTCTTT
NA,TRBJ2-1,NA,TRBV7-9,CASSLGKGSSYNEQFF,TGTGCCAGCAGCTTAGGAAAGGGGAGCTCCTACAATGAGCAGTTCTTC
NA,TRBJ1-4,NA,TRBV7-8,CASSFRGVGEKLFF,TGTGCCAGCAGCTTTCGGGGGGTCGGAGAAAAACTGTTTTTT
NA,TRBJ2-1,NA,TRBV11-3,CASSLVQNGDEQFF,TGTGCCAGCAGCTTAGTCCAGAATGGCGATGAGCAGTTCTTC
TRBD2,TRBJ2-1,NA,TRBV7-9,CATAKTSESSYNEQFF,TGTGCCACCGCTAAAACTAGCGAGAGCTCCTACAATGAGCAGTTCTTC
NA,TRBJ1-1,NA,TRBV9,CASSVGGGLAFF,TGTGCCAGCAGCGTAGGAGGCGGGTTGGCTTTCTTT
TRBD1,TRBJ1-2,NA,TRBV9,CASSVAGTDYGYTF,TGTGCCAGCAGCGTAGCCGGGACAGACTATGGCTACACCTTC
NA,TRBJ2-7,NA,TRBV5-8,CAGRRGKQYF,TGTGCCGGTCGGAGGGGCAAGCAGTACTTC
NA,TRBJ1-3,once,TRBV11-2,CASSPYARQADTIYF,TGTGCCAGCAGCCCCTACGCCCGACAGGCAGACACCATATATTTT
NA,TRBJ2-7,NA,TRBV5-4,CASSFAVSYEQYF,TGTGCCAGCAGCTTTGCCGTCAGCTACGAGCAGTACTTC
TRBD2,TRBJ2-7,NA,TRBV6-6,CASSYAPSGVPEQYF,TGTGCCAGCAGTTACGCCCCTAGCGGGGTGCCCGAGCAGTACTTC
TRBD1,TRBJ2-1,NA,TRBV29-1,CSVQGVSYNEQFF,TGCAGCGTACAGGGGGTTTCCTACAATGAGCAGTTCTTC
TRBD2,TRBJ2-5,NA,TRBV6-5,CASSYEWGGSWETQYF,TGTGCCAGCAGTTATGAGTGGGGCGGGAGCTGGGAGACCCAGTACTTC
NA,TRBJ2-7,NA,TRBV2,CASLGNTVYEQYF,TGTGCCAGCCTTGGGAACACCGTTTACGAGCAGTACTTC
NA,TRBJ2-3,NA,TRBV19,CASSMAVGPRGDTQYF,TGTGCCAGTAGTATGGCGGTGGGCCCGAGGGGAGATACGCAGTATTTT
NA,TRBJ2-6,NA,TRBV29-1,CSVEEQGRLGANVLTF,TGCAGCGTTGAAGAACAGGGGAGGCTTGGGGCCAACGTCCTGACTTTC
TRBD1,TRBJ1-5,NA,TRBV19,CASSTNRGLQPQHF,TGTGCCAGTAGTACCAACAGGGGACTCCAGCCCCAGCATTTT
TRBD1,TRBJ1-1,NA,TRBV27,CASRTLPPGQGAIEAFF,TGTGCCAGCAGAACTCTCCCACCGGGACAGGGGGCCATTGAAGCTTTCTTT
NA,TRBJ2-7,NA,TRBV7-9,CASSFDRIRYYEQYF,TGTGCCAGCAGCTTCGACAGGATTAGGTACTACGAGCAGTACTTC
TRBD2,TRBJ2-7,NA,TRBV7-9,CASSLEASGDGPGEDEQYF,TGTGCCAGCAGCTTAGAGGCTAGCGGGGATGGGCCCGGGGAGGACGAGCAGTACTTC
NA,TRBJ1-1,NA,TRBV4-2,CASSQALHTEAFF,TGTGCCAGCAGCCAAGCGCTCCACACTGAAGCTTTCTTT
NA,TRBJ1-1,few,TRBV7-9,CASKTTGLTEAFF,TGTGCCAGCAAGACTACAGGATTGACTGAAGCTTTCTTT
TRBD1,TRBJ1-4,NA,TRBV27,CASSLKTGGSEKLFF,TGTGCCAGCAGTCTAAAGACAGGGGGCAGTGAAAAACTGTTTTTT
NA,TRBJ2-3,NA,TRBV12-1,CASSSPYRGPGDTDTQYF,TGTGCCAGCAGCTCCCCGTATAGGGGGCCTGGAGACACAGATACGCAGTATTTT
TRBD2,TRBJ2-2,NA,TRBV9,CASSVVLAGLNTGELFF,TGTGCCAGCAGCGTAGTTCTAGCGGGACTTAACACCGGGGAGCTGTTTTTT
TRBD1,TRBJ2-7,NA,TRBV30,CAWRTGGTYEQYF,TGTGCCTGGAGGACAGGGGGCACCTACGAGCAGTACTTC
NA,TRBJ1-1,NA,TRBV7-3,CASSPTGGGSGYEAFF,TGTGCCAGCAGTCCCACGGGTGGGGGTTCGGGATATGAAGCTTTCTTT
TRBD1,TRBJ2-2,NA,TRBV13,CASSYQGAQAGELFF,TGTGCCAGCAGCTATCAGGGGGCGCAGGCCGGGGAGCTGTTTTTT
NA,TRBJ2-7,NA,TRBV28,CASSPSKAYEQYF,TGTGCCAGCAGTCCAAGTAAGGCTTACGAGCAGTACTTC
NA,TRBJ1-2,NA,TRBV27,CASSSGSHYGYTF,TGTGCCAGCAGTTCCGGGAGCCACTATGGCTACACCTTC
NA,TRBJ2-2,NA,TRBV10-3,CAISESVGAGELFF,TGTGCCATCAGTGAGTCGGTAGGGGCCGGGGAGCTGTTTTTT
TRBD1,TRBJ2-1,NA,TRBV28,CASSLFPGTESSYNEQFF,TGTGCCAGCAGTTTATTCCCGGGGACAGAGAGCTCCTACAATGAGCAGTTCTTC
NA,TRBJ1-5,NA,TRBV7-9,CASSHPRPWRDQPQHF,TGTGCCAGCAGCCACCCGAGGCCATGGAGGGATCAGCCCCAGCATTTT
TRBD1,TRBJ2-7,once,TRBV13,CASSFRDRESYEQYF,TGTGCCAGCAGCTTCAGGGACAGGGAGTCCTACGAGCAGTACTTC
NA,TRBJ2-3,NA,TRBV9,CASSVAGSIAGGDTQYF,TGTGCCAGCAGCGTAGCTGGGAGTATCGCAGGTGGGGATACGCAGTATTTT